The text below deals with one T cell receptor beta chain. The data are from a study of TIL therapy for anti-PD-1-resistant metastatic lung cancer. The libraries were made with immunoSEQ v3. TCRdb's table, derived via immunoSEQ multiplex PCR, lists solely in-frame clones and lacks some. The sample has roughly 54,000 clones; around 86% are singletons. Documented time point: pre-treatment sample, taken before nivolumab and TIL therapy. The source of this sequence is a person between 25 and 80 years old with non-small cell lung cancer. The input for sequencing was blood, taken at baseline.

The CDR3 loop is CAWSLLGDSQFF. CDR3 in DNA: TGTGCCTGGAGTCTCCTGGGGGACAGCCAGTTCTTC. The chain couples TRBV30 to TRBJ2-1, with 7 bases aligning to TRBD1. After removal of 2 bases from V and 13 bases from J, the junction contained 8 bases not matched to a gene. This CDR3 spans 12 amino acids. Germline CDR1 reads GTSNPN; CDR2 reads SVGIG (reference sequence). The whole variable domain, filled in from reference TRBV30 and TRBJ2-1, reads SQTIHQWPATLVQPVGSPLSLECTVEGTSNPNLYWYRQAAGRGLQLLFYSVGIGQISSEVPQNLSASRPQDRQFILSSKKLLLSDSGFYLCAWSLLGDSQFFGPGTRLTVL.